This T cell receptor (beta chain) is from a study of vaccination effects on CD4 cells after COVID-19. Per germline, CDR1 MNHNY and CDR2 SVGAGI (reference sequence). The V end lost 2 bases, the J end lost 4 bases, and 14 bases lay between the germline ends. The CDR3 spans 15 residues. Generated by immunoSEQ multiplex PCR, the TCRdb table keeps only in-frame clones and is missing some. Among nearly 35,000 clones listed, roughly 80% were seen once. A word on this clone: As yet, its antigen is unknown.

CD4+ T cell isolation took place after 10 days of culture. A PCR test confirmed that the person had SARS-CoV-2 infection between March and December 2020. Of the BNT162b2 and mRNA-1273 vaccines, participants received two doses of one or the other. The chain has TRBV6-6 and TRBJ1-2, with a tentative D call TRBD1 (6 bases). The material was CD4+ T cells from PBMCs cultured without peptide, obtained after COVID-19 vaccination. This TCR derives from a human donor who had a prior SARS-CoV-2 infection. In nucleotides, the CDR3 is TGTGCCAGCAGTTACCCCTTGACAGGATTCTATGGCTACACCTTC. Residues: CASSYPLTGFYGYTF.